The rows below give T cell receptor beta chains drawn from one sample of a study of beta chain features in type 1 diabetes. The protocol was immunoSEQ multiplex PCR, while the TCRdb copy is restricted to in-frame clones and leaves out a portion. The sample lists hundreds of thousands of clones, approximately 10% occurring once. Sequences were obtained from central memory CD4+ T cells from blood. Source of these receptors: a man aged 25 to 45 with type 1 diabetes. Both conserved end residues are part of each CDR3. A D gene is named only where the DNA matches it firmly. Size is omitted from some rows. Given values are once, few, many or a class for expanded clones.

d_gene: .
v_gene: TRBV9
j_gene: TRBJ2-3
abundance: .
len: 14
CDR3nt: TGTGCCAGCAGCGTAGTGGGAGTATCAGATACGCAGTATTTT
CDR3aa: CASSVVGVSDTQYF

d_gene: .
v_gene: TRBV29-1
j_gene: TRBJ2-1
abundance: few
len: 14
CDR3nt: TGCAGCGGTATGCAGGTTAGCTCCTACAATGAGCAGTTCTTC
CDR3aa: CSGMQVSSYNEQFF

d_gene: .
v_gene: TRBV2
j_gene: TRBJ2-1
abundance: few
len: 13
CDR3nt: TGTGCCAGCGTTCTGGAATCCTACAATGAGCAGTTCTTC
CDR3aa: CASVLESYNEQFF

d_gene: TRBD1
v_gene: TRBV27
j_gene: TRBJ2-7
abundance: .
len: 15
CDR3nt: TGTGCCAGCAGTACTTTGGGACAGACCCGCTACGAGCAGTACTTC
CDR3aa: CASSTLGQTRYEQYF

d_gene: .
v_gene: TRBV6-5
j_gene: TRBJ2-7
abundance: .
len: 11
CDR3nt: TGTGCCAGCAGTTCTGCCTACGAGCAGTACTTC
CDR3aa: CASSSAYEQYF

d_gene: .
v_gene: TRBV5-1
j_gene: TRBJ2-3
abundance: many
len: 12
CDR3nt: TGCGCCAGCAGCTTCAGCACAGATACGCAGTATTTT
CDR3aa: CASSFSTDTQYF

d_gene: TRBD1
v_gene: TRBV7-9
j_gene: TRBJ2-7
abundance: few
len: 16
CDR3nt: TGTGCCAGCAGCTTCAACCAAGGGACAGGACCCTACGAGCAGTACTTC
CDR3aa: CASSFNQGTGPYEQYF

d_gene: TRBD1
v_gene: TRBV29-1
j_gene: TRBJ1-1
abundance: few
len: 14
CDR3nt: TGCAGCGTTCTCAGGGGGGAATCGAACACTGAAGCTTTCTTT
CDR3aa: CSVLRGESNTEAFF

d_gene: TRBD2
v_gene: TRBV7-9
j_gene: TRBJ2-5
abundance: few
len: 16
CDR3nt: TGTGCCAGCAGCTTAGGCCCTAGCGGGGGCTTAGAGACCCAGTACTTC
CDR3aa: CASSLGPSGGLETQYF

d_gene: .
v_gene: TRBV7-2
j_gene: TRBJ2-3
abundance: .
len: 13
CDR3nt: TGTGCCAGCTTAAAGGGGGGAACAGATACGCAGTATTTT
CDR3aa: CASLKGGTDTQYF

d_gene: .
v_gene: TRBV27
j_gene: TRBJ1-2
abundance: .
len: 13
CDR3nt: TGTGCCAGCAGTTTAAATGGGCAGATCGGCTACACCTTC
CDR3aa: CASSLNGQIGYTF

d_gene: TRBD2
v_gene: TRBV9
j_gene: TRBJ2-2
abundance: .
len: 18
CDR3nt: TGTGCCAGCAGCGTAAGGGGGGCTAGCGGGGCGAACACCGGGGAGCTGTTTTTT
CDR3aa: CASSVRGASGANTGELFF

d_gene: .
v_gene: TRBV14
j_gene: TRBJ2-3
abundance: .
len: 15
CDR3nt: TGTGCCAGCAGCCAAGGCTGGCGGGGCACAGATACGCAGTATTTT
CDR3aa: CASSQGWRGTDTQYF

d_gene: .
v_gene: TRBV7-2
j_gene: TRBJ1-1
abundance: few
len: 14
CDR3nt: TGTGCCAGCAGCCTCCGGACGGTGAACACTGAAGCTTTCTTT
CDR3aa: CASSLRTVNTEAFF

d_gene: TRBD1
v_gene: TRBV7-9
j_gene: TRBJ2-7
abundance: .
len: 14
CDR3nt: TGTGCCAGCAGCCCGGACAGGGCTAAGTACGAGCAGTACTTC
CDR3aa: CASSPDRAKYEQYF

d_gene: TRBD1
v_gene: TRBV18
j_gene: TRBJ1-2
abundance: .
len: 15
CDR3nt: TGTGCCAGCTCACCAGGGACAGGGGGCCAGCATGAATACACCTTC
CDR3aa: CASSPGTGGQHEYTF

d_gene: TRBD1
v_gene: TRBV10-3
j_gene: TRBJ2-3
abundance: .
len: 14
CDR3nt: TGTGCCATCAGTGAACGACAGGGGTCAGATACGCAGTATTTT
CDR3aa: CAISERQGSDTQYF

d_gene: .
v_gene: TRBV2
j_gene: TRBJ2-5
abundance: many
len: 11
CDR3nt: TGTGCCAGCAGTCAGAGGGGTTCCCAGTACTTC
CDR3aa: CASSQRGSQYF

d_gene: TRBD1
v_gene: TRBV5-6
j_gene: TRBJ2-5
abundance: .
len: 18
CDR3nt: TGTGCCAGCAGCTTGGTAGGGGGCGCGTTGCCGTACCAAGAGACCCAGTACTTC
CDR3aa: CASSLVGGALPYQETQYF

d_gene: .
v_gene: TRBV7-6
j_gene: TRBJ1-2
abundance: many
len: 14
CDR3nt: TGTGCCAGCAGCTTGCAACACGAATTCTATGGCTACACCTTC
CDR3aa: CASSLQHEFYGYTF

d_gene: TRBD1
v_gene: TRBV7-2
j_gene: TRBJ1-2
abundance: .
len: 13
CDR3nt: TGTGCCAGCAGCTTACAACAGGGGAGGGGCTACACCTTC
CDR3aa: CASSLQQGRGYTF

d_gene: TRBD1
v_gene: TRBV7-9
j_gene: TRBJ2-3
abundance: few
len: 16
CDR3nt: TGTGCCAGCAGCACCGCCGGGGACAGGGTTGAAGATACGCAGTATTTT
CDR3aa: CASSTAGDRVEDTQYF

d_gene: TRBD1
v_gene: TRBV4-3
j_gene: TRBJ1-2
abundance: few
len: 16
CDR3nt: TGCGCCAGCAGCCAAGATCTGGGAGGACAGGAGGATGGCTACACCTTC
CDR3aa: CASSQDLGGQEDGYTF

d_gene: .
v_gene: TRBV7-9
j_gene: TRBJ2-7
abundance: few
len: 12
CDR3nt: TGTGCCAGCAGCCAAAAGACCTACGAGCAGTACTTC
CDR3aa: CASSQKTYEQYF

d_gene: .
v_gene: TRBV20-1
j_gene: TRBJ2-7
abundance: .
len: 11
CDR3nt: TGCAGTGCTAAGACAGGCTACGAGCAGTACTTC
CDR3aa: CSAKTGYEQYF

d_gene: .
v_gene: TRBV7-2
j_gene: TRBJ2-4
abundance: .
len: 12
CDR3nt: TGTGCCAGCAGCTTAACCGTGGCCATTCAGTACTTC
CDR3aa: CASSLTVAIQYF

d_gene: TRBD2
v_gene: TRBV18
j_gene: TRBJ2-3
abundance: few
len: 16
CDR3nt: TGTGCCAGCTCAACACTCAGCGGGGGGGCCGCAGATACGCAGTATTTT
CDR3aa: CASSTLSGGAADTQYF

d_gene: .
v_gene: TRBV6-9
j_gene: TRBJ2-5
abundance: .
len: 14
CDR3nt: TGTGCCAGCAGTTTAGTACGGATCCAAGAGACCCAGTACTTC
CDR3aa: CASSLVRIQETQYF

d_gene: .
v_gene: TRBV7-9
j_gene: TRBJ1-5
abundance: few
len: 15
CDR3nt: TGTGCCAGCAGCGCCCTGTCGGGGTTCCCCCAGCCCCAGCATTTT
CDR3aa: CASSALSGFPQPQHF

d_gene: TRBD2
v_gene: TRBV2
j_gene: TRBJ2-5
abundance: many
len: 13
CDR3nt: TGTGCCAGCAGTGGGGGACTAGGAGAGACCCAGTACTTC
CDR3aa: CASSGGLGETQYF

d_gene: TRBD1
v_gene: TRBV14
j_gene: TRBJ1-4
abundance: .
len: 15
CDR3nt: TGTGCCAGCAGGCGACAGGGCGCAACTAATGAAAAACTGTTTTTT
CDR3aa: CASRRQGATNEKLFF

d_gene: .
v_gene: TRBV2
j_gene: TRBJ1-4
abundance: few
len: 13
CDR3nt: TGTGCCAGCAGTGAAACCCGGGGGGAAAAACTGTTTTTT
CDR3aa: CASSETRGEKLFF

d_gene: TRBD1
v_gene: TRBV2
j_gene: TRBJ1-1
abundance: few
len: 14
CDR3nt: TGTGCCAGCAGTAAGGGGGCGCGGAACACTGAAGCTTTCTTT
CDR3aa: CASSKGARNTEAFF

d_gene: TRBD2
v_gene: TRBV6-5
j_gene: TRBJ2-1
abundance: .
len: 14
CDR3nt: TGTGCCAGCACCGGGCGGGGGGGTATCGATGAGCAGTTCTTC
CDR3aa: CASTGRGGIDEQFF

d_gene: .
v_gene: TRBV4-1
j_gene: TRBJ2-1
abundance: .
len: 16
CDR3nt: TGCGCCAGCAGCCAAGATAACACAAACTCCTACAATGAGCAGTTCTTC
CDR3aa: CASSQDNTNSYNEQFF

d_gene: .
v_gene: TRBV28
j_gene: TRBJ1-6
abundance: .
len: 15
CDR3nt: TGTGCCAGCAGTCCCCGAGACAGGCACAATTCACCCCTCCACTTT
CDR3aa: CASSPRDRHNSPLHF

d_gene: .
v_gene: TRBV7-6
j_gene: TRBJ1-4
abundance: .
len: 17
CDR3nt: TGTGCCAGCAGCACCTCCTACGGCGGGGGAGGGGATGAAAAACTGTTTTTT
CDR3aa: CASSTSYGGGGDEKLFF

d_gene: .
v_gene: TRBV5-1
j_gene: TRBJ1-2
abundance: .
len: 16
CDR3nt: TGCGCCAGCAGCTTGGCCCCCGGCAGGGAGAACTATGGCTACACCTTC
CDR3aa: CASSLAPGRENYGYTF

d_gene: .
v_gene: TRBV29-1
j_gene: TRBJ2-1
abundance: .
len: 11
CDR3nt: TGCAGCGTTGAATTGGGGCATGAGCAGTTCTTC
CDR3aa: CSVELGHEQFF

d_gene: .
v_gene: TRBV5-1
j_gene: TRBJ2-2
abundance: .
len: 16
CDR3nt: TGCGCCAGCAGCGCGGACTCAAACGCGAAGACCGGGGAGCTGTTTTTT
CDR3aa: CASSADSNAKTGELFF

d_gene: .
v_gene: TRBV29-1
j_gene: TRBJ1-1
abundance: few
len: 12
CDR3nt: TGCAGCGCTTCGGGTAGGACCACTGAAGCTTTCTTT
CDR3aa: CSASGRTTEAFF

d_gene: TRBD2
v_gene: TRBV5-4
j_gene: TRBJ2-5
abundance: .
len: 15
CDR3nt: TGTGCCAGCAGCTCGAAATTAGCGGGGCAAGAGACCCAGTACTTC
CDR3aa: CASSSKLAGQETQYF

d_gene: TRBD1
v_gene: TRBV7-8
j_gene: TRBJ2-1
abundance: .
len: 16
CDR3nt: TGTGCCAGCAGCTCACTCCGGGACAGCTTAATGGGTGAGCAGTTCTTC
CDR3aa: CASSSLRDSLMGEQFF

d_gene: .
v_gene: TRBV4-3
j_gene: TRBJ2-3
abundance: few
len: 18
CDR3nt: TGCGCCAGCAGCCAGTCATACTTCAGAGAAGGACCCACAGATACGCAGTATTTT
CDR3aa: CASSQSYFREGPTDTQYF

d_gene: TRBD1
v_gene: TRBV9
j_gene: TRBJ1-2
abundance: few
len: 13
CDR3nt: TGTGCCAGCAGCCCCGGACAGGGCTATGGCTACACCTTC
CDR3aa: CASSPGQGYGYTF

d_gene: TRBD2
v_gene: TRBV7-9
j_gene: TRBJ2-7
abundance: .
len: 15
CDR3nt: TGTGCCAGCAGCTTCATGGGAGGGACTAGCGAGAAACAGTACTTC
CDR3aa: CASSFMGGTSEKQYF

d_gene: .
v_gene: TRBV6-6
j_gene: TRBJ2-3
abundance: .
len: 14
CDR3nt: TGTGCCAGCAGGGAGGGAAAGAGCACAGATACGCAGTATTTT
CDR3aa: CASREGKSTDTQYF

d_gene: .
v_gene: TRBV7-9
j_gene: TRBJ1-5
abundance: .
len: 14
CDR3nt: TGTGCCAGCAGCTTAGGGGGATTCGATCAGCCCCAGCATTTT
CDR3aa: CASSLGGFDQPQHF